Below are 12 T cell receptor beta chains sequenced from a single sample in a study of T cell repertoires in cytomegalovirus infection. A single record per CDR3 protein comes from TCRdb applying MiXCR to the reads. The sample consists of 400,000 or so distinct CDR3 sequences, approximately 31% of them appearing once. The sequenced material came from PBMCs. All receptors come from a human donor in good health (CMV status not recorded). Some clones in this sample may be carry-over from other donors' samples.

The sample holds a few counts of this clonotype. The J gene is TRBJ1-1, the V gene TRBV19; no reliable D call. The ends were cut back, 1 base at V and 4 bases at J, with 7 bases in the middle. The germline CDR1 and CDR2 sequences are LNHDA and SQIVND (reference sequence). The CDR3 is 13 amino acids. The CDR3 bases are TGTGCCAGTAGTATAGCTGGGATCACTGAAGCTTTCTTT. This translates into CASSIAGITEAFF. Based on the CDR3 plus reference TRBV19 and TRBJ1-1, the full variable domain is DGGITQSPKYLFRKEGQNVTLSCEQNLNHDAMYWYRQDPGQGLRLIYYSQIVNDFQKGDIAEGYSVSREKKESFPLTVTSAQKNPTAFYLCASSIAGITEAFFGQGTRLTVV.

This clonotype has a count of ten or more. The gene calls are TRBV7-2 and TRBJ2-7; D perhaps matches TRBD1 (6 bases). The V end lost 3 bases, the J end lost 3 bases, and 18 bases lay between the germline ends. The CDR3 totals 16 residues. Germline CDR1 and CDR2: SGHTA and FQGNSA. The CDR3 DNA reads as TGTGCCAGCAGCTTTCGACAGGCAACGCGGGTCTACGAGCAGTACTTC. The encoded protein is CASSFRQATRVYEQYF. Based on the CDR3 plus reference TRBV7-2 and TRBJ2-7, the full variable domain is GAGVSQSPSNKVTEKGKDVELRCDPISGHTALYWYRQSLGQGLEFLIYFQGNSAPDKSGLPSDRFSAERTGGSVSTLTIQRTQQEDSAVYLCASSFRQATRVYEQYFGPGTRLTVT.

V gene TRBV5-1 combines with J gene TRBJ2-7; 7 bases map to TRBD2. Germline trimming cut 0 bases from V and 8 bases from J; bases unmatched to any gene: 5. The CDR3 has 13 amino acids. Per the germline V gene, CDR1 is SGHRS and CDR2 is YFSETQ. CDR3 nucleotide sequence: TGCGCCAGCAGCTTGGTACTAGCGACTAAGCAGTACTTC. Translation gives CASSLVLATKQYF.

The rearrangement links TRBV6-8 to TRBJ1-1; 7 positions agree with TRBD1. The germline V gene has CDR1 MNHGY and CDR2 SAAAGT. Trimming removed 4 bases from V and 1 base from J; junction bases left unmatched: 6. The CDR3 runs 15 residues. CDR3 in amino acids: CASSSTGVRNTEAFF. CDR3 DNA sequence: TGTGCCAGCAGTTCCACAGGGGTTAGGAACACTGAAGCTTTCTTT.

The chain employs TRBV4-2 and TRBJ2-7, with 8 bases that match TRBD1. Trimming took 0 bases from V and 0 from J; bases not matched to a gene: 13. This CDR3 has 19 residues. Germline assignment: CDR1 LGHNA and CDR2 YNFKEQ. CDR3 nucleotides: TGTGCCAGCAGCCAAGATTCCCCACAGGGGGTCCCGTACTCCTACGAGCAGTACTTC. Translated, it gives CASSQDSPQGVPYSYEQYF.

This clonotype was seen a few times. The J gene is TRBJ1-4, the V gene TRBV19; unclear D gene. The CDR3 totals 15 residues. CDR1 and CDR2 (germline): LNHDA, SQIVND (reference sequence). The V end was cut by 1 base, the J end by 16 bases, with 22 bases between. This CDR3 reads CASSIGRLISHPSFF. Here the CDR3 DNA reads TGTGCCAGTAGTATAGGACGTCTGATCTCGCACCCTTCGTTTTTT.

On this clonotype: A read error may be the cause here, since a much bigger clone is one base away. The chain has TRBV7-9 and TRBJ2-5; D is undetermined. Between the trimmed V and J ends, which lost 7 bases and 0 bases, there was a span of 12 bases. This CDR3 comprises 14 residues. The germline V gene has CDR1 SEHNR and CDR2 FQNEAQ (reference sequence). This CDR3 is CASIFGEYQETQYF. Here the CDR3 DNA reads TGTGCCAGCATCTTCGGAGAGTACCAAGAGACCCAGTACTTC.

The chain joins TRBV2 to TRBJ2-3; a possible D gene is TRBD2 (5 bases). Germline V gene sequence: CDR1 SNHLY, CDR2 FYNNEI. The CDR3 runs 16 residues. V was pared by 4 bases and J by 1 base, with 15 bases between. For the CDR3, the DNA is TGTGCCAGCAGTGTCGGGGTCCCAGGAGGCACAGATACGCAGTATTTT. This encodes CASSVGVPGGTDTQYF.

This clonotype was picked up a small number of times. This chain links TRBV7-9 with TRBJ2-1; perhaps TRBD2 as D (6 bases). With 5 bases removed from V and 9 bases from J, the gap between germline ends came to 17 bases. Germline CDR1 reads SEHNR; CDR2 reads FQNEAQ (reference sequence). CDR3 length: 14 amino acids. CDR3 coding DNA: TGTGCCAGCAGCCTCCCGGGACTGCTCATTGAGCAGTTCTTC. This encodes CASSLPGLLIEQFF.

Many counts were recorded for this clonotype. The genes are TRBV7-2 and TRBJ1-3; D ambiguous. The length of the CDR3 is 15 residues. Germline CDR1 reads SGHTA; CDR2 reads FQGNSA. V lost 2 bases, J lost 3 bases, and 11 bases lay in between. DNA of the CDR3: TGTGCCAGCAGCTTAAATGGAGGTGTTGGAAACACCATATATTTT. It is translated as CASSLNGGVGNTIYF.

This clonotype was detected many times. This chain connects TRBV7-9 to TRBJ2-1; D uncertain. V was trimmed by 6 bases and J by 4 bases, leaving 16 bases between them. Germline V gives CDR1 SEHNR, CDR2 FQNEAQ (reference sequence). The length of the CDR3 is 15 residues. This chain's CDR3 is CASSAPGHTYNEQFF. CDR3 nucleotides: TGTGCCAGCAGTGCTCCTGGCCATACTTACAATGAGCAGTTCTTC.

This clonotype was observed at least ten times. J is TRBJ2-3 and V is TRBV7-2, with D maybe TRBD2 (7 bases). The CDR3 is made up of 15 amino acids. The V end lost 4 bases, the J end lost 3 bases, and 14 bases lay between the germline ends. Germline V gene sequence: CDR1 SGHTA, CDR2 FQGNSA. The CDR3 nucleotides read TGTGCCAGCAGCTCCCGCCGGGGGGCGACAGATACGCAGTATTTT. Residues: CASSSRRGATDTQYF. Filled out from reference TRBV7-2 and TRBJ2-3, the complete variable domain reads GAGVSQSPSNKVTEKGKDVELRCDPISGHTALYWYRQSLGQGLEFLIYFQGNSAPDKSGLPSDRFSAERTGGSVSTLTIQRTQQEDSAVYLCASSSRRGATDTQYFGPGTRLTVL.